These 23 T cell receptor beta chains were all obtained from the same sample, sequenced in a study of T cells in Graves' hyperthyroidism and ophthalmopathy. The source material, RNA transcripts, was used to amplify TCR beta CDR3 regions. The primer set for the first-round RT-PCR of the TCR CDR3 was HTBI. Via MiXCR, TCRdb re-called the multiplex PCR reads, giving one row per CDR3 protein. The table lists about 200,000 distinct CDR3 sequences, approximately 16% of them singletons. The sequencing sample was made of blood. Every receptor here comes from a woman between 45 and 65 years old with Graves' hyperthyroidism.

This sequence joins TRBV7-9 and TRBJ1-6; perhaps TRBD1 as D (6 bases). The CDR3 spans 17 residues. Trimming took off 1 base at V and 5 bases at J, with 15 bases between the two ends. Germline-derived CDR1 and CDR2 are SEHNR and FQNEAQ (reference sequence). The CDR3 protein is CASSLGRFPGDNSPLHF. CDR3 DNA: TGTGCCAGCAGCTTAGGTCGCTTTCCAGGGGATAATTCACCCCTCCACTTT.

This chain links TRBV7-6 with TRBJ1-6, with D hard to call. Germline V CDR1 and CDR2: SGHVS, FNYEAQ. This CDR3 contains 13 residues. Trimming pared 1 base from V and 9 bases from J, leaving 7 bases between. CDR3 sequence: CASSLGVGSPLHF. Here the CDR3 DNA reads TGTGCCAGCAGCTTAGGTGTGGGTTCACCCCTCCACTTT. Supplemented by reference TRBV7-6 and TRBJ1-6, the full variable domain reads GAGVSQSPRYKVTKRGQDVALRCDPISGHVSLYWYRQALGQGPEFLTYFNYEAQQDKSGLPNDRFSAERPEGSISTLTIQRTEQRDSAMYRCASSLGVGSPLHFGNGTRLTVT.

The V gene is TRBV15, the J gene TRBJ2-2; 8 bases align to TRBD1. Per germline, CDR1 LNHNV and CDR2 YYDKDF (reference sequence). After removal of 6 bases from V and 8 bases from J, the junction contained 5 bases not matched to a gene. The CDR3 is 13 residues long. The CDR3 coding sequence is TGTGCCACCAGTGTCAGGGGGCCTGGGGAGCTGTTTTTT. It specifies CATSVRGPGELFF.

The chain carries TRBV7-9 and TRBJ2-2; D not resolved. V was pared by 2 bases and J by 6 bases, with 1 base between. Germline CDR1 is SEHNR and CDR2 is FQNEAQ (reference sequence). The CDR3 loop spans 11 amino acids. The CDR3 region has the DNA TGTGCCAGCAGCTTACCCGGGGAGCTGTTTTTT. The encoded protein is CASSLPGELFF.

The chain uses TRBV5-1 and TRBJ1-6; D remains ambiguous. Germline V gives CDR1 SGHRS, CDR2 YFSETQ. This CDR3 region has 17 residues. V lost 5 bases, J lost 7 bases, and 22 bases lay in between. The CDR3 loop is CASRILGGRTINSPLHF. CDR3 in DNA: TGCGCCAGCAGAATATTAGGAGGGCGGACCATCAATTCACCCCTCCACTTT.

In this sample, this clonotype turned up a few times. The chain links TRBV9 to TRBJ2-1, with TRBD1 identical over 7 bases. V shed 1 base and J 15 bases; nucleotides not matched to a gene: 7. Looked up from germline, CDR1 is SGDLS and CDR2 is YYNGEE. The CDR3 consists of 12 residues. The CDR3 sequence is CASSVPGQDPFF. In nucleotides, the CDR3 is TGTGCCAGCAGCGTACCCGGACAGGATCCGTTCTTC.

This chain joins TRBV7-9 and TRBJ2-3; weak D call: TRBD2 (6 bases). Per the germline V gene, CDR1 is SEHNR and CDR2 is FQNEAQ (reference sequence). This CDR3 contains 16 residues. V shed 5 bases and J shed 1 base, with 16 bases lying between them. CDR3 protein: CASSPPRASGTDTQYF. CDR3 DNA sequence: TGTGCCAGCAGCCCCCCAAGGGCTAGCGGCACAGATACGCAGTATTTT.

Ten or more counts support this clonotype. The CDR3 DNA reads TGTGCCTGGAGTGTAGGAGGGATTGAGCAGTTCTTC. Protein sequence: CAWSVGGIEQFF. V gene TRBV30 combines with J gene TRBJ2-1, with a possible D match to TRBD2 (6 bases). Germline values: CDR1 GTSNPN, CDR2 SVGIG (reference sequence). The CDR3 sequence is 12 residues long. Trimming shortened V by 0 bases and J by 9 bases, and 9 bases separated the two germline ends.

In its sample, this clonotype was seen many times. V usage is TRBV9 and J usage is TRBJ2-1; D may be TRBD1 (5 bases). This CDR3 has 14 amino acids. Germline assignment: CDR1 SGDLS and CDR2 YYNGEE. Trimming shortened V by 0 bases and J by 9 bases, and 13 bases separated the two germline ends. CDR3 sequence reads: CASSVVTPRAEQFF. Written as DNA, the CDR3 is TGTGCCAGCAGCGTAGTGACCCCCAGGGCTGAGCAGTTCTTC.

This clonotype was counted a few times. The V and J genes are TRBV5-1 and TRBJ1-2; no reliable D call. The CDR3 consists of 13 residues. Trimming removed 3 bases at V and 2 bases at J, with 8 bases between. CDR1 and CDR2 (germline): SGHRS, YFSETQ. CDR3 sequence reads: CASSSDWNYGYTF. The CDR3 DNA is TGCGCCAGCAGCTCGGACTGGAACTATGGCTACACCTTC.

This clonotype was seen a handful of times. At one end the junction does not follow the germline gene, possibly because of a read error. The V and J genes are TRBV19 and TRBJ2-7; TRBD2 might be the D (6 bases). The CDR3 totals 16 residues. Germline V CDR1 and CDR2: LNHDA, SQIVND (reference sequence). CDR3 nucleotides: TGTGCCAGTAGTAATCTTCTTAGCGGCAGTAGCTACGAGCAGTGCTTC. It encodes CASSNLLSGSSYEQCF. Filled out from reference TRBV19 and TRBJ2-7, the complete variable domain reads DGGITQSPKYLFRKEGQNVTLSCEQNLNHDAMYWYRQDPGQGLRLIYYSQIVNDFQKGDIAEGYSVSREKKESFPLTVTSAQKNPTAFYLCASSNLLSGSSYEQCFGPGTRLTVT.

The sample holds many counts of this clonotype. V and J are TRBV11-3 and TRBJ2-3, with 7 bases matching TRBD1. This CDR3 is built from 16 residues. Germline V CDR1 and CDR2: SGHNT, YENEEA. After removal of 5 bases from V and 2 bases from J, the junction contained 10 bases not matched to a gene. The CDR3 sequence: CASSHSTGFATDTQYF. The CDR3 nucleotides read TGTGCCAGCAGCCATTCGACAGGGTTTGCCACAGATACGCAGTATTTT.

The chain couples TRBV19 to TRBJ2-1; 7 nucleotides match TRBD2. Germline V gene lookup returns CDR1 LNHDA and CDR2 SQIVND (reference sequence). V shed 5 bases and J 10 bases; nucleotides not matched to a gene: 14. The CDR3 has 15 amino acids. The CDR3 region has the DNA TGTGCCAGTAGTCTCGGGACTACAAGACCAGGAGAGCAGTTCTTC. It encodes CASSLGTTRPGEQFF.

This clonotype has just a few counts. A junction boundary mismatches the germline segment, possibly from a read error. The gene calls are TRBV11-2 and TRBJ1-1; D is unclear. CDR3 size: 16 residues. The germline V gene has CDR1 SGHAT and CDR2 FQNNGV. The CDR3 DNA follows: TGTACCAGCAGCATCTCTACGGGTACCCGAGGGACTGAAGCTTTCTTT. Its protein is CTSSISTGTRGTEAFF.

Details on this clonotype: Since the CDR3 does not end with the conserved phenylalanine or tryptophan, this likely comes from a read error. The V gene is TRBV30, the J gene TRBJ1-1; no reliable D call. Germline V gene lookup returns CDR1 GTSNPN and CDR2 SVGIG (reference sequence). V was trimmed by 7 bases and J by 0 bases, leaving 21 bases between them. CDR3 length: 16 residues. The CDR3 nucleotides read TGTGCCTCGGTACTGGGGTTAACTTGGGTGAACACTGAAGCTTTCCTT. Protein product: CASVLGLTWVNTEAFL.

This clonotype was recorded many times. The CDR3 DNA reads as TGTGCCAGCAGTTCCAGGGGAGACAGCGATGGCTACACCTTC. Amino acids: CASSSRGDSDGYTF. The chain has TRBV27 and TRBJ1-2, with D possibly being TRBD1 (6 bases). The CDR3 totals 14 residues. The V gene's germline CDR1 is MNHEY and CDR2 SMNVEV (reference sequence). V lost 4 bases, J lost 6 bases, and 15 bases lay in between.

The V gene is TRBV2, the J gene TRBJ2-1, with 8 positions matching TRBD1. The CDR3 spans 19 residues. The germline V gene encodes CDR1 SNHLY and CDR2 FYNNEI. Trimming cost V 7 bases and J 0 bases; bases outside gene matches: 17. The DNA of the CDR3 is TGTGCCAGCACGAGAGGGGGCAGGGGGCCCTGGAACTCCTACAATGAGCAGTTCTTC. It translates to CASTRGGRGPWNSYNEQFF.

The sample holds many counts of this clonotype. The CDR3 is CASSPAPGQHTGELFF. CDR3 nucleotide sequence: TGCGCCAGCAGCCCGGCACCGGGACAGCACACCGGGGAGCTGTTTTTT. This sequence joins TRBV5-1 and TRBJ2-2; TRBD1 agrees at 7 bases. After removal of 4 bases from V and 3 bases from J, the junction contained 9 bases not matched to a gene. The CDR3 is made up of 16 amino acids. CDR1 and CDR2 from the germline V gene are SGHRS and YFSETQ.

This clonotype has at least ten counts. The chain joins TRBV20-1 to TRBJ1-2; D is unclear. This CDR3 is built from 12 residues. The V end lost 3 bases, the J end lost 4 bases, and 9 bases lay between the germline ends. The V gene's germline CDR1 is DFQATT and CDR2 SNEGSKA (reference sequence). CDR3 coding DNA: TGCAGTGCTAGTTTGGCAGGCTATGGCTACACCTTC. This gives the protein CSASLAGYGYTF.

This clonotype was counted at least ten times. The chain uses TRBV7-9 and TRBJ2-2, with D perhaps matching TRBD2 (5 bases). CDR3 length: 13 residues. Trimming shortened V by 4 bases and J by 5 bases, and 8 bases separated the two germline ends. CDR1 and CDR2 (germline): SEHNR, FQNEAQ (reference sequence). The CDR3 reads CASSSERTGELFF. Here the CDR3 DNA reads TGTGCCAGCAGCTCTGAGCGGACCGGGGAGCTGTTTTTT. The variable domain in full, completed from reference TRBV7-9 and TRBJ2-2, reads DTGVSQNPRHKITKRGQNVTFRCDPISEHNRLYWYRQTLGQGPEFLTYFQNEAQLEKSRLLSDRFSAERPKGSFSTLEIQRTEQGDSAMYLCASSSERTGELFFGEGSRLTVL.

This clonotype occurred many times. This chain connects TRBV14 to TRBJ2-5, with 8 bases lining up with TRBD1. The length of the CDR3 is 14 residues. The trim removed 4 bases at V and 5 bases at J, leaving 6 bases unmatched. Germline V gene sequence: CDR1 SGHDN, CDR2 FVKESK. CDR3 in DNA: TGTGCCAGCAGCCTCATGACAGGGGTGGAGACCCAGTACTTC. This sequence encodes CASSLMTGVETQYF.

This clonotype was seen many times. In DNA form, the CDR3 reads TGTGCCAGCAGCCAAACCCCCGGACAGAGGGAGACCCAGTACTTC. The encoded protein is CASSQTPGQRETQYF. This sequence joins TRBV2 and TRBJ2-5, with a possible D match to TRBD1 (6 bases). Per the germline V gene, CDR1 is SNHLY and CDR2 is FYNNEI. The CDR3 is 15 residues long. Deletions cut 6 bases from V and 5 bases from J, with 19 bases between.

The sample holds many counts of this clonotype. The V gene is TRBV2, the J gene TRBJ2-1; TRBD2 matches at 11 bases. The CDR3 has 15 residues. J was trimmed by 6 bases and V by 5 bases; bases with no gene match: 6. Germline CDR1 and CDR2: SNHLY and FYNNEI. CDR3 protein: CASSIAGGPVNEQFF. The CDR3 DNA reads as TGTGCCAGCAGTATAGCGGGAGGGCCGGTCAATGAGCAGTTCTTC.